Shown below are 23 T cell receptor beta chains from a single sample sequenced in a study of T cells in women clearing cervical HPV infection. The protocol was immunoSEQ multiplex PCR, while the TCRdb copy is restricted to in-frame clones and leaves out a portion. This sample's clone table lists approximately 41,000 clones. Sequencing was performed on blood buffy coat. Receptor source: a woman between 18 and 69 years old with a cervical HPV16 infection that either progressed to CIN3+ or cleared (not recorded which).

A note on this clone: The read finishes 3 residues shy of the CDR3 end, and the germline J gene is used to complete it. The gene calls are TRBV20-1 and TRBJ1-5, with 8 bases that match TRBD1. Germline loops: CDR1 DFQATT, CDR2 SNEGSKA (reference sequence). V gave up 3 bases and J gave up 1 base; unmatched junction bases: 14. The CDR3 totals 18 residues. The CDR3 loop is CSASNRGYIGMSNQPQHF. The sequenced part of the CDR3 DNA is TGCAGTGCTAGCAACAGGGGGTATATTGGTATGAGCAATCAGCCC.

Concerning this clone itself: The read is 3 residues too short to cover the CDR3 end, so that end is filled in from the germline J gene. The chain recombines TRBV20-1 with TRBJ1-2; 12 nucleotides line up with TRBD1. V shed 7 bases, J shed 7 bases, and the junction held 10 bases outside the gene matches. This CDR3 comprises 14 residues. The germline V gene encodes CDR1 DFQATT and CDR2 SNEGSKA (reference sequence). CDR3 DNA (partial): TGCAGTGGGGGGACAGGGGGCGGGCTTGGTGGC. This sequence encodes CSGGTGGGLGG. The entire CDR3 reads CSGGTGGGLGGYTF.

In regard to this clone: The read finishes 3 residues shy of the CDR3 end, and the germline J gene is used to complete it. This rearrangement joins TRBV2 to TRBJ1-6, with D hard to call. The CDR3 sequence is 14 residues long. The V gene lost 2 bases and the J gene lost 10 bases, with 12 bases spanning the gap. Germline lookup yields CDR1 SNHLY and CDR2 FYNNEI. The CDR3 is CASSELESRSPLHF. CDR3 bases read: TGTGCCAGCAGTGAATTAGAGAGTAGATCACCC.

About this clone: The CDR3 end is not reached by the read, which stops 3 residues before it; the germline J gene fills it in. The V gene is TRBV13, the J gene TRBJ2-2; a weak D match, TRBD1 (5 bases). V shed 2 bases and J shed 2 bases, with 12 bases lying between them. This CDR3 has 16 amino acids. Germline V CDR1 and CDR2: PRHDT, FYEKMQ (reference sequence). CDR3 in amino acids: CASSLLRRANTGELFF. The CDR3 bases that were read are TGTGCCAGCAGCTTACTTCGCAGGGCAAACACCGGGGAG.

Of note for this clone: From the germline J gene comes the end of the CDR3, since the read stops 3 residues before it. The V and J genes are TRBV20-1 and TRBJ1-1; TRBD1 is a possible D gene (5 bases). The ends were cut back, 4 bases at V and 4 bases at J, with 28 bases in the middle. This CDR3 contains 18 residues. Germline CDR1 DFQATT, CDR2 SNEGSKA (reference sequence). CDR3 DNA, as far as it was read: TGCAGTGCTAAGAATATACGCGGGGGTCGGAGGGGAGGCACTGAA. Residues: CSAKNIRGGRRGGTE. The whole CDR3 is CSAKNIRGGRRGGTEAFF.

A word on this clone: The observed sequence ends 3 residues before the CDR3 terminus, with the missing tail filled in from the germline J gene. The gene calls are TRBV5-1 and TRBJ2-7; the match to TRBD1 covers 7 bases. Germline CDR1 and CDR2: SGHRS and YFSETQ. The junction had 11 bases not matched to a gene; V was cut back by 6 bases and J by 5 bases. This CDR3 contains 14 residues. CDR3 bases read: TGCGCCAGCAACTTACAGGGGTGGGACAACGAG. Amino acids: CASNLQGWDNE. The CDR3 in its entirety is CASNLQGWDNEQYF.

A remark on this clone: The read stops 3 residues short of the end of the CDR3; the missing end is completed from the germline J gene. This chain links TRBV11-2 with TRBJ2-1, with no clear D. Germline loops: CDR1 SGHAT, CDR2 FQNNGV. The CDR3 loop spans 11 amino acids. V lost 5 bases to trimming and J lost 6 bases, with 5 bases between them. CDR3 DNA, as far as it was read: TGTGCCAGCAGCCTGGCCAATGAG. This encodes CASSLANE. The CDR3 in its entirety is CASSLANEQFF.

Concerning this clone: The CDR3 end is not reached by the read, which stops 3 residues before it; the germline J gene fills it in. The rearrangement links TRBV20-1 to TRBJ2-1; TRBD2 aligns across 10 bases. The V gene end was trimmed by 6 bases and the J gene end by 1 base; junction bases not matched to a gene: 6. CDR3 size: 15 residues. CDR1 is DFQATT, CDR2 SNEGSKA, per germline (reference sequence). CDR3 protein: CSAPIAGGSYNEQFF. The sequenced CDR3 bases are TGCAGTGCGCCGATAGCGGGAGGTTCCTACAATGAG.

Comment on this clone: Read coverage stops 3 residues before the CDR3 terminus; the germline J gene supplies the remainder. J is TRBJ1-4 and V is TRBV10-3; D is possibly TRBD1 (6 bases). Trimming stripped 10 bases from V and 5 bases from J, with 8 bases between. Germline V gene data show CDR1 as ENHRY and CDR2 as SYGVKD. This CDR3 is built from 11 residues. This CDR3 reads CATQGNEKLFF. CDR3 DNA, as far as it was read: TGTGCCACCCAGGGGAATGAAAAA.

A remark on this clone: The read ends 3 residues shy of where the CDR3 ends; the end is completed using the germline J gene. The rearrangement links TRBV7-2 to TRBJ2-7; TRBD2 might be the D (5 bases). This CDR3 has 14 residues. Germline CDR1 reads SGHTA; CDR2 reads FQGNSA. V gave up 5 bases and J gave up 4 bases, with 15 bases separating them. CDR3 bases read: TGTGCCAGCAGCCTTTCGGACTTCTATTACGAG. Translated: CASSLSDFYYE. Given in full, the CDR3 is CASSLSDFYYEQYF.

On this clone: The read finishes 3 residues shy of the CDR3 end, and the germline J gene is used to complete it. The chain joins TRBV18 to TRBJ2-1; D not certain. Deletions cut 8 bases from V and 5 bases from J, with 19 bases between. This CDR3 spans 15 amino acids. In germline, CDR1 is KGHSH, CDR2 LQKENI. Incomplete CDR3 DNA: TGTGCCAGCGGGCCCCCTGCCCGCAGAGACAATGAG. This codes for CASGPPARRDNE. The whole CDR3 protein is CASGPPARRDNEQFF.

Remarks on this clone: Read data end 3 residues before the CDR3 end; the end is taken from the germline J gene. V and J are TRBV19 and TRBJ1-1, with D perhaps matching TRBD1 (5 bases). The V gene's germline CDR1 is LNHDA and CDR2 SQIVND (reference sequence). Trimming removed 6 bases at V and 1 base at J, with 6 bases between. The CDR3 runs 12 residues. The CDR3 DNA, read in part, is TGTGCCAGTAGGGGGGGGAACACTGAA. Its translation: CASRGGNTE. From start to end, the CDR3 is CASRGGNTEAFF.

Comments on this clone: The CDR3 end falls 3 residues outside the read, so it is completed with the germline J gene. The V call is TRBV19, the J call TRBJ1-5, with a tentative D call TRBD1 (5 bases). V was clipped by 3 bases and J by 7 bases, with 10 bases between them. Germline-derived CDR1 and CDR2 are LNHDA and SQIVND (reference sequence). The CDR3 is 13 amino acids. The CDR3 DNA, read in part, is TGTGCCAGTAGTATCAGGGAGGCCCAGCCC. Protein: CASSIREAQP. The CDR3, in full, reads CASSIREAQPQHF.

The sequenced part of the CDR3 DNA is TGTGCCAACCCGGGACAGGGCGGCAATCAGCCC. Amino acid sequence: CANPGQGGNQP. The CDR3 in full is CANPGQGGNQPQHF. This chain joins TRBV19 and TRBJ1-5, with TRBD1 identical over 9 bases. The read ends 3 residues early relative to the CDR3; the germline J gene fills the gap. Germline CDR1 and CDR2: LNHDA and SQIVND (reference sequence). This CDR3 comprises 14 residues. J was trimmed by 2 bases and V by 10 bases; bases with no gene match: 6.

Points on this clone: One end of the junction varies from germline; a read error may be responsible. The read terminates 3 residues before the CDR3 end, so the remaining end is supplied by the germline J gene. The chain has TRBV20-1 and TRBJ1-4, with a possible D match to TRBD1 (5 bases). Germline loops: CDR1 DFQATT, CDR2 SNEGSKA (reference sequence). The CDR3 runs 14 residues. The CDR3 loop reads CSARGPGRSEKLFF. The sequenced part of the CDR3 DNA is TGCAGTGCGAGAGGCCCAGGGCGATCTGAAAAA.

On this clone itself: The read ends 3 residues early relative to the CDR3; the germline J gene fills the gap. J is TRBJ2-1 and V is TRBV10-3; 12 bases are shared with TRBD2. The J segment lost 9 bases and the V segment lost 4 bases, leaving 13 bases of the junction unmatched. The CDR3 runs 17 residues. From germline, CDR1 is ENHRY and CDR2 SYGVKD. Incomplete CDR3 DNA: TGTGCCATCAGTGGGGAGGTCACTAGCGGGAGGAATGGTGAG. Encoded protein: CAISGEVTSGRNGE. The full CDR3 sequence reads CAISGEVTSGRNGEQFF.

Details on this clone: From the germline J gene comes the end of the CDR3, since the read stops 3 residues before it. The V gene is TRBV6-1, the J gene TRBJ1-1; possible D gene TRBD1, 5 bases. CDR1 MNHNS and CDR2 SASEGT come from the germline V gene. The CDR3 is 13 amino acids. The sequenced CDR3 bases are TGTGCCAGCAGTGCAGCGAACGAACAGGCC. Protein product: CASSAANEQA. The entire CDR3 reads CASSAANEQAAFF.

Concerning this clone itself: The read halts 3 residues ahead of the CDR3 end, with the missing end drawn from the germline J gene. The chain joins TRBV4-1 to TRBJ1-1; D perhaps matches TRBD1 (5 bases). The CDR3 runs 17 residues. The V end was cut by 0 bases, the J end by 1 base, with 15 bases between. The V gene's germline CDR1 is MGHRA and CDR2 YSYEKL. The sequenced CDR3 bases are TGCGCCAGCAGCCAAGAACGAGGCGGGGGGACGAACACTGAA. Its translation is CASSQERGGGTNTE. The entire CDR3 reads CASSQERGGGTNTEAFF.

About this clone itself: Read data end 3 residues before the CDR3 end; the end is taken from the germline J gene. The chain has TRBV18 and TRBJ1-6; perhaps TRBD1 as D (5 bases). The V gene's germline CDR1 is KGHSH and CDR2 LQKENI. Trimming took 3 bases from V and 3 from J, leaving 6 bases between them. The CDR3 length is 14 residues. CDR3 sequence: CASSPGHYNSPLHF. The covered CDR3 bases are TGTGCCAGCTCACCCGGACACTATAATTCACCC.

With regard to this clone: From the germline J gene comes the end of the CDR3, since the read stops 3 residues before it. V gene TRBV5-5 combines with J gene TRBJ1-2, with a tentative D call TRBD1 (5 bases). The CDR3 length is 15 residues. The germline gives CDR1 SGHKS, CDR2 YYEKEE (reference sequence). V was clipped by 2 bases and J by 2 bases, with 13 bases between them. CDR3 in amino acids: CASSFGQGQNYGYTF. The CDR3 DNA, read in part, is TGTGCCAGCAGCTTCGGGCAGGGCCAAAACTATGGC. Using reference TRBV5-5 and TRBJ1-2 for the parts outside the CDR3, the full variable domain is DAGVTQSPTHLIKTRGQQVTLRCSPISGHKSVSWYQQVLGQGPQFIFQYYEKEERGRGNFPDRFSARQFPNYSSELNVNALLLGDSALYLCASSFGQGQNYGYTFGSGTRLTVV.

Concerning this clone: The sequence runs out 3 residues before the end of the CDR3; the remainder is reconstructed from the germline J gene. The chain is built from TRBV6-1 and TRBJ2-1; tentative D call: TRBD1 (5 bases). The CDR3 extends over 16 amino acids. Germline V gene sequence: CDR1 MNHNS, CDR2 SASEGT. The germline V and J ends were trimmed by 2 bases and 5 bases, with 16 bases remaining between them. CDR3 amino acids: CASSERISRANNEQFF. The DNA read from the CDR3 is TGTGCCAGCAGTGAACGGATTAGCAGGGCAAACAATGAG.

With respect to this clone: The read is 3 residues too short to cover the CDR3 end, so that end is filled in from the germline J gene. The chain recombines TRBV5-1 with TRBJ1-2, with D perhaps matching TRBD1 (5 bases). Germline V gives CDR1 SGHRS, CDR2 YFSETQ. The CDR3 extends over 12 amino acids. V shed 6 bases and J shed 2 bases, with 8 bases lying between them. The covered CDR3 bases are TGCGCCAGCACGGAGGGGAACTATGGC. Translating gives CASTEGNYG. The entire CDR3 protein reads CASTEGNYGYTF.

Worth noting for this clone: Read data end 3 residues before the CDR3 end; the end is taken from the germline J gene. This sequence joins TRBV20-1 and TRBJ2-7; 11 bases are a match to TRBD1. CDR1 and CDR2 from the germline V gene are DFQATT and SNEGSKA (reference sequence). Germline trimming cut 0 bases from V and 3 bases from J; bases unmatched to any gene: 7. The CDR3 length is 16 residues. The CDR3 sequence: CSARDAGQGAFYEQYF. Partial CDR3 DNA: TGCAGTGCTAGAGATGCCGGACAGGGGGCTTTCTACGAG.